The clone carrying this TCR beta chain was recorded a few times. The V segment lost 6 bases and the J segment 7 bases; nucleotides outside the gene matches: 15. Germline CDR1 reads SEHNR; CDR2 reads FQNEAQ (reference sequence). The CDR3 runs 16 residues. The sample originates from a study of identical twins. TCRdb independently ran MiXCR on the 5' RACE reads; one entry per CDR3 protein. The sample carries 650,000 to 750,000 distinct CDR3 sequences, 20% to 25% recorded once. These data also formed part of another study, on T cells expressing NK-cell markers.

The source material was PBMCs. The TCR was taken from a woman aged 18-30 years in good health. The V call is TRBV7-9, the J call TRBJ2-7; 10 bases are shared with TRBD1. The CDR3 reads CASRCMGRTGGCEQYF. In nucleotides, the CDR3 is TGTGCCAGCAGATGCATGGGTAGGACAGGGGGTTGTGAGCAGTACTTC.